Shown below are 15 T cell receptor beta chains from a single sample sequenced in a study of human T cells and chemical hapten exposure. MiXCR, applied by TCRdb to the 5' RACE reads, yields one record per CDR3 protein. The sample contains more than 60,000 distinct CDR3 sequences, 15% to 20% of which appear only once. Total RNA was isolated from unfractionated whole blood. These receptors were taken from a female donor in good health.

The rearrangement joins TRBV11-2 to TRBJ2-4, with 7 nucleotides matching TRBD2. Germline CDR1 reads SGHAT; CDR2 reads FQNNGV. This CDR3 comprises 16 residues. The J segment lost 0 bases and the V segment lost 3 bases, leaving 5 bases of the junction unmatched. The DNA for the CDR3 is TGTGCCAGCAGCTTCACCAGCGGGGTAGCCAAAAACATTCAGTACTTC. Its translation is CASSFTSGVAKNIQYF.

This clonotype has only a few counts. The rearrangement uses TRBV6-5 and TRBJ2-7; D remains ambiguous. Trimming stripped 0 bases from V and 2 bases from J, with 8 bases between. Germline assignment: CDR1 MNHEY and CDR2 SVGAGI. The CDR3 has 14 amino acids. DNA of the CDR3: TGTGCCAGCAGTTACTCCCCGGGTACCTACGAGCAGTACTTC. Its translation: CASSYSPGTYEQYF.

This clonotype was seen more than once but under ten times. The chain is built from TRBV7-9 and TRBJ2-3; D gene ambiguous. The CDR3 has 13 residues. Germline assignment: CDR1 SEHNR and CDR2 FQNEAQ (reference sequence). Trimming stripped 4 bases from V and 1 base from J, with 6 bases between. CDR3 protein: CASSWAGTDTQYF. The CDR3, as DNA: TGTGCCAGCAGCTGGGCGGGCACAGATACGCAGTATTTT.

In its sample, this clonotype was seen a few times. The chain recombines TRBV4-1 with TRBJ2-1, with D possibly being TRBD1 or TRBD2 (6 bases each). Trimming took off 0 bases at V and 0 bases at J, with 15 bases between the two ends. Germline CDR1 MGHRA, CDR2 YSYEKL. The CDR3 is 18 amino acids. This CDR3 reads CASSQEAGGLSSYNEQFF. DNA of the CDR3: TGCGCCAGCAGCCAAGAAGCCGGGGGCCTGAGCTCCTACAATGAGCAGTTCTTC.

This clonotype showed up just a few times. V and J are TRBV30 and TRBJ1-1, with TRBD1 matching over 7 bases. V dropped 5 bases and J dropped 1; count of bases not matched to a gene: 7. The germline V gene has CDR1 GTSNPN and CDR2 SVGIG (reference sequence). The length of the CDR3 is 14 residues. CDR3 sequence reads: CAWERGTANTEAFF. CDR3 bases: TGTGCCTGGGAACGTGGGACAGCGAACACTGAAGCTTTCTTT. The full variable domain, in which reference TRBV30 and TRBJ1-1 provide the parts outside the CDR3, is SQTIHQWPATLVQPVGSPLSLECTVEGTSNPNLYWYRQAAGRGLQLLFYSVGIGQISSEVPQNLSASRPQDRQFILSSKKLLLSDSGFYLCAWERGTANTEAFFGQGTRLTVV.

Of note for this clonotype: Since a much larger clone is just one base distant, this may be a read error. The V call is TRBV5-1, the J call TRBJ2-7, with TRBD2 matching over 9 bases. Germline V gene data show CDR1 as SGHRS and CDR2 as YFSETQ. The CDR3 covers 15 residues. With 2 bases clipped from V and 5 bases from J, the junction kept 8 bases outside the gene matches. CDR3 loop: CASSFGGGEGDEQYF. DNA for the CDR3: TGCGCCAGCAGCTTCGGCGGGGGGGAAGGTGACGAGCAGTACTTC. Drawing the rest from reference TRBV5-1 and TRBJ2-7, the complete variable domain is KAGVTQTPRYLIKTRGQQVTLSCSPISGHRSVSWYQQTPGQGLQFLFEYFSETQRNKGNFPGRFSGRQFSNSRSEMNVSTLELGDSALYLCASSFGGGEGDEQYFGPGTRLTVT.

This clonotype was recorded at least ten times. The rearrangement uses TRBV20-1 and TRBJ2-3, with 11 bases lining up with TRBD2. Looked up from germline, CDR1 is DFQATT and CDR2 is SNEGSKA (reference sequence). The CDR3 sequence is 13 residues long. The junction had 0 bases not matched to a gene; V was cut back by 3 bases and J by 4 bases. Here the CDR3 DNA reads TGCAGTGCTAGGACTAGCGGGGCAGATACGCAGTATTTT. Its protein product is CSARTSGADTQYF.

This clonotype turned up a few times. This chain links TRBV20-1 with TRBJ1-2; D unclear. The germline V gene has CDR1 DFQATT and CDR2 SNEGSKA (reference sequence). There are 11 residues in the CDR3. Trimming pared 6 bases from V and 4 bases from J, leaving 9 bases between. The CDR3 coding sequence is TGCAGTGCCAGTAACGGCTATGGCTACACCTTC. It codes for CSASNGYGYTF.

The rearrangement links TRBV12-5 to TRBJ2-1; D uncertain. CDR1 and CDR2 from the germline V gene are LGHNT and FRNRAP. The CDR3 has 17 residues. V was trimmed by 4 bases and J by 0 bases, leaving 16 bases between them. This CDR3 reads CASGSPVSPDSYNEQFF. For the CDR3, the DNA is TGTGCTAGTGGTTCCCCGGTTAGTCCTGACTCCTACAATGAGCAGTTCTTC.

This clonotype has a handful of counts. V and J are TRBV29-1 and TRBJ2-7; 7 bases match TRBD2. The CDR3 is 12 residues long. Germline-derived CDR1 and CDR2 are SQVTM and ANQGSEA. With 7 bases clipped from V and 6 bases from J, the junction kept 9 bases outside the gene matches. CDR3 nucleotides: TGCAGCGCGGGAGGAGGGCCCGTCGAGCAGTACTTC. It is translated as CSAGGGPVEQYF.

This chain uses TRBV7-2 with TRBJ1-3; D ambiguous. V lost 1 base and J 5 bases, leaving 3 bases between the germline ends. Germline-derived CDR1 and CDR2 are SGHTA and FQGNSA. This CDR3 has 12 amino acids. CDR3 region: CASSLVRNTIYF. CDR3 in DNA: TGTGCCAGCAGCTTAGTTCGAAACACCATATATTTT.

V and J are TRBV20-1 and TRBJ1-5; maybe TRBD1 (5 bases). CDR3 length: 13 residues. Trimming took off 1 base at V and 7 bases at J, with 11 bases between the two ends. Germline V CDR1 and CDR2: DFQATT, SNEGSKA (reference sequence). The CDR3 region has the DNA TGCAGTGCTAGAGGCGGTCGGGGGCAGCCCCAGCATTTT. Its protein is CSARGGRGQPQHF.

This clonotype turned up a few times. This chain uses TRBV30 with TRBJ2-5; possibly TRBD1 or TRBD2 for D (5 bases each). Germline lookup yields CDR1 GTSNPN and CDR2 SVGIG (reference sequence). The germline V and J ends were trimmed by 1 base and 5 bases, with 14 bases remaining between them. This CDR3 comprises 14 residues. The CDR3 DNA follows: TGTGCCTGGAGTGGGGTTCGAGAGGGGGAGACCCAGTACTTC. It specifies CAWSGVREGETQYF. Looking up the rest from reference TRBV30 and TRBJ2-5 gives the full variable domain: SQTIHQWPATLVQPVGSPLSLECTVEGTSNPNLYWYRQAAGRGLQLLFYSVGIGQISSEVPQNLSASRPQDRQFILSSKKLLLSDSGFYLCAWSGVREGETQYFGPGTRLLVL.

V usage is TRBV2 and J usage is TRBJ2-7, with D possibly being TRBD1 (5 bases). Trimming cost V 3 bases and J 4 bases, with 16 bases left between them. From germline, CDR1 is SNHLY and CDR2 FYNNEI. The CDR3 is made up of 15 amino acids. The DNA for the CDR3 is TGTGCCAGCAGTGACGCGGCAGGGAATAAGTACGAGCAGTACTTC. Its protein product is CASSDAAGNKYEQYF.

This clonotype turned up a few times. DNA of the CDR3: TGCAGTGTCAGCGGTCGGGATGGATACGAGCAGTACTTC. This codes for CSVSGRDGYEQYF. The V gene is TRBV20-1, the J gene TRBJ2-7, with D possibly TRBD2 on 5 matching bases. Germline lookup yields CDR1 DFQATT and CDR2 SNEGSKA (reference sequence). V was trimmed by 7 bases and J by 4 bases, leaving 17 bases between them. This CDR3 spans 13 amino acids.